Described below is a single TCR beta chain sequence and its context. The data were produced by immunoSEQ multiplex PCR, yet TCRdb's version contains in-frame clones alone and is incomplete. The table includes over 85,000 clones, roughly nine tenths detected once. V trimming: 5 bases; J trimming: 7 bases; junction bases outside the gene matches: 11. Per germline, CDR1 SGHAT and CDR2 FQDESV (reference sequence). This CDR3 region has 16 residues. The sample is drawn from a study of T cell changes during pregnancy in multiple sclerosis. This TCR was sampled from a female donor in good health, enrolled as a control in a pregnancy study. This chain uses TRBV11-1 with TRBJ2-3; 11 nucleotides line up with TRBD1. The input for sequencing was peripheral blood, taken in the second trimester of pregnancy. The DNA for the CDR3 is TGTGCCAGCAGCCTGTGGACGGGGGACAGGGGGAATACGCAGTATTTT. This sequence encodes CASSLWTGDRGNTQYF.